This TCR beta chain was obtained from a study of blood T cell repertoires in COVID-19. Study-wide context: T cells, B-cell-depleted T cells, or PBMCs provided the cDNA or gDNA that served as material.

How the authors handled the data: Nucleated cell counts were estimated from reference gene primer amplification. Clones were read by immunoSEQ multiplex PCR, and TCRdb kept only the in-frame ones, dropping some. The V and J calls and clone size were taken over from that table, and D and trimming were inferred from the DNA. The data show about 180,000 clones, with 65% to 90% seen just once and more than 7.5% held by the top ten. Germline assignment: CDR1 MNHNS and CDR2 SASEGT. This CDR3 region has 17 residues. V shed 3 bases, J shed 6 bases, and the junction held 10 bases outside the gene matches. The sequenced sample consisted of peripheral blood. The V and J genes are TRBV6-1 and TRBJ1-6, with 8 bases identical to TRBD1. This clonotype originated in a man between 45 and 60 years old with active or convalescent COVID-19. CDR3 amino acids: CASSDFGQGRTNSPLHF. The CDR3 nucleotides read TGTGCCAGCAGTGACTTCGGACAGGGAAGGACTAATTCACCCCTCCACTTT.